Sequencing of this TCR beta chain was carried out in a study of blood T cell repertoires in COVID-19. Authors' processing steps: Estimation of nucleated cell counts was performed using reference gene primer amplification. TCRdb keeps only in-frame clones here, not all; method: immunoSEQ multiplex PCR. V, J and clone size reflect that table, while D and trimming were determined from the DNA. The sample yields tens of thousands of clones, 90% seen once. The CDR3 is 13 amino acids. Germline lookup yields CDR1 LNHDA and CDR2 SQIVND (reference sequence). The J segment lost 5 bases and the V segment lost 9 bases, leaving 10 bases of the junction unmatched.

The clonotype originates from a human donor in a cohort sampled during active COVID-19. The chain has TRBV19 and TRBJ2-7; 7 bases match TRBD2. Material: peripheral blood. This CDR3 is CASKPPGLHEQYF. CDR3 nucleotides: TGTGCCAGCAAGCCTCCGGGACTACACGAGCAGTACTTC.